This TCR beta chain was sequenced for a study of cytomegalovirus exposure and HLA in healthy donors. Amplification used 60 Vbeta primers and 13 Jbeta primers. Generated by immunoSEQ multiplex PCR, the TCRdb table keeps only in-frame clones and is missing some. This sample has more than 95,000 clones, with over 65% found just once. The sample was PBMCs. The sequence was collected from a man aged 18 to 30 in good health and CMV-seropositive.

CDR3 DNA sequence: TGCGCCAGCAGCCAAGATCGGGGGGGCGGTCAGCCCCAGCATTTT. Amino acid sequence: CASSQDRGGGQPQHF. This sequence joins TRBV4-1 and TRBJ1-5; TRBD1 is a possible D gene (6 bases). Germline CDR1 and CDR2: MGHRA and YSYEKL. This CDR3 spans 15 amino acids. With 0 bases removed from V and 6 bases from J, the gap between germline ends came to 12 bases.